This TCR beta chain was obtained from a study of shared clonotypes between healthy human individuals. Study-level information: Two women and a few men aged 18 to 49 made up the donors.

Measured with immunoSEQ multiplex PCR; TCRdb has only the in-frame clones, and not every one. Altogether around 2,100,000 clones are present, about 95% being singletons, with the ten largest covering approximately 1%. Naive CD8 cells lacked CD45RO and underwent positive selection for CCR7, leaving out terminally differentiated effector memory CD45RA+ cells. Regarding this clone: Antigen: not known.

Notes on the study in general: Donors were few, which limited the genetic and exposure-history diversity represented. Non-shared clonotypes had lower generation probabilities than clonotypes shared by all four sorted-subset donors. Sequencing depth was expected to influence donor clonotype sharing.

Trimming shortened V by 4 bases and J by 3 bases, and 10 bases separated the two germline ends. Germline V lookup: CDR1 SEHNR, CDR2 FQNEAQ (reference sequence). This CDR3 has 13 residues. Sequencing input: naive CD8+ T cells sorted from blood. This chain joins TRBV7-9 and TRBJ2-7, with D uncertain. The TCR comes from a man in his late teens or twenties in good health. DNA for the CDR3: TGTGCCAGCAGCTACCATTGGAGCTACGAGCAGTACTTC. It encodes CASSYHWSYEQYF.